The sequence of this T cell receptor beta chain was determined in a study of cytomegalovirus exposure and HLA in healthy donors. PCR primers comprised 60 Vbeta and 13 Jbeta primers. The protocol was immunoSEQ multiplex PCR, while the TCRdb copy is restricted to in-frame clones and leaves out a portion. The profile shows around 150,000 clones, roughly 88% of them singletons. V was shortened by 1 base and J by 2 bases, with 12 bases between the two germline ends. This CDR3 comprises 15 residues. The germline gives CDR1 SGHRS, CDR2 YFSETQ. Points on this clone: Its matching antigen is unknown.

Regarding the study as a whole: Trimming of TCR beta V- and J-genes showed a link, identified in a later analysis, to a missense DCLRE1C variant.

Donors were ostensibly healthy at sampling, although undocumented immune exposures were probable. The gene calls are TRBV5-1 and TRBJ2-5; a possible D gene is TRBD2 (6 bases). Material: PBMCs. This receptor was taken from a man between 18 and 35 years old in good health and CMV-seropositive. Written as DNA, the CDR3 is TGCGCCAGCAGCTTGACTAGCAGAACACAAGAGACCCAGTACTTC. It is translated as CASSLTSRTQETQYF.